This T cell receptor beta chain was captured in a study of T cell responses to AZD1222 COVID-19 vaccine. The table came from immunoSEQ multiplex PCR; TCRdb's copy has only in-frame clones and leaves some out. The sample yields 100,000 to 150,000 clones, roughly nine tenths seen once. The sequence was obtained from an adult in good health. Here the sequenced sample was peripheral blood, taken on day 0 of AZD1222 vaccination.

CDR3 in DNA: TGTGCCAGCAGCGTAGGAGGAAGCGGGGGAGCCTACGAGCAGTACTTC. This sequence encodes CASSVGGSGGAYEQYF. This sequence joins TRBV9 and TRBJ2-7, with 8 bases aligning to TRBD2. CDR3 length equals 16 residues. After removal of 0 bases from V and 2 bases from J, the junction contained 7 bases not matched to a gene. The germline V gene has CDR1 SGDLS and CDR2 YYNGEE.